A single sample is the source of the 29 T cell receptor beta chains below, sequenced in a study of blood T cell repertoires in COVID-19. Clones were sequenced by immunoSEQ multiplex PCR, and TCRdb holds only the in-frame ones, with some missing. The sample shows 300,000 to 400,000 clones, roughly 90% of them seen only once. The material sequenced was PBMCs or T cells enriched from blood (not recorded which). The receptors come from a woman aged 25 to 39 with acute COVID-19.

The V call is TRBV21-1, the J call TRBJ2-3; the table's D call, TRBD2, was not checked against the DNA. TRBV21-1 is described as a pseudogene. The CDR3 runs to 16 residues. The CDR3: CASSKLALKNLDTQYF. For the CDR3, the DNA is TGTGCCAGCAGCAAACTAGCGTTAAAGAATTTGGATACGCAGTATTTT.

This chain uses TRBV19 with TRBJ1-2; 8 bases are a match to TRBD1. CDR3 length: 15 residues. The V segment lost 11 bases and the J segment 2 bases; nucleotides outside the gene matches: 13. Germline loops: CDR1 LNHDA, CDR2 SQIVND (reference sequence). CDR3 protein: CASTRGDRNNYGYTF. The DNA for the CDR3 is TGTGCCTCTACCCGGGGGGACAGGAACAACTATGGCTACACCTTC.

The chain is built from TRBV6-5 and TRBJ2-2; 9 bases line up with TRBD1. Germline V CDR1 and CDR2: MNHEY, SVGAGI. V lost 6 bases, J lost 6 bases, and 5 bases stayed unmatched. The CDR3 consists of 14 residues. CDR3 nucleotide sequence: TGTGCCAGCAGGGCGGACAGGGGTGCCGGGGAGCTGTTTTTT. Translating gives CASRADRGAGELFF.

The V call is TRBV29-1, the J call TRBJ1-2; D ambiguous. Trimming removed 3 bases from V and 5 bases from J, with 16 bases in between. The CDR3 totals 14 residues. The germline V gene encodes CDR1 SQVTM and CDR2 ANQGSEA. The CDR3 sequence: CSVEFLLTGYGYTF. Written as DNA, the CDR3 is TGCAGCGTTGAGTTCCTTCTTACGGGGTATGGCTACACCTTC.

The J gene is TRBJ2-7, the V gene TRBV19, with 9 bases aligning to TRBD2. From germline, CDR1 is LNHDA and CDR2 SQIVND (reference sequence). J gave up 3 bases and V 5 bases, and 5 bases lay outside the gene matches. The CDR3 totals 14 residues. CDR3 DNA: TGTGCCAGTAGTCCACGACTAGCGGTCTACGAGCAGTACTTC. As protein: CASSPRLAVYEQYF.

J is TRBJ1-4 and V is TRBV29-1; 8 positions agree with TRBD1. The ends lost 6 bases at V and 10 bases at J; junction bases unmatched: 13. The CDR3 consists of 14 residues. CDR1 and CDR2 (germline): SQVTM, ANQGSEA. The CDR3 spells CSVSQDRDVGKLFF. The CDR3 DNA sequence: TGCAGCGTGTCCCAGGACAGGGACGTGGGAAAACTGTTTTTT.

This chain joins TRBV7-9 and TRBJ1-3, with a tentative D call TRBD1 (6 bases). Germline lookup yields CDR1 SEHNR and CDR2 FQNEAQ (reference sequence). The CDR3 totals 17 residues. V dropped 6 bases and J dropped 0 bases, with 18 bases sitting between them. The CDR3 DNA reads TGTGCCAGCAGTTACGCCTCAACAGGGTTCTCTGGAAACACCATATATTTT. Translated: CASSYASTGFSGNTIYF.

The chain employs TRBV4-2 and TRBJ1-2, with 8 bases identical to TRBD1. Unmatched junction bases numbered 8, after V lost 2 bases and J lost 0 bases. Germline loops: CDR1 LGHNA, CDR2 YNFKEQ. The CDR3 spans 17 residues. The chain's CDR3 is CASSQSDRDGANYGYTF. The DNA for the CDR3 is TGTGCCAGCAGCCAATCGGACAGGGATGGAGCTAACTATGGCTACACCTTC.

This sequence joins TRBV7-3 and TRBJ1-1; 8 positions match TRBD1. Germline CDR1 and CDR2: SGHTA and FQGTGA. This CDR3 region has 16 residues. J gave up 1 base and V 5 bases, and 9 bases lay outside the gene matches. The CDR3 loop reads CASSRSDRASNTEAFF. As DNA, the CDR3 is TGTGCCAGCAGCCGTTCGGACAGGGCGTCGAACACTGAAGCTTTCTTT. Variable domain in full (rest from reference TRBV7-3 and TRBJ1-1): GAGVSQTPSNKVTEKGKYVELRCDPISGHTALYWYRQSLGQGPEFLIYFQGTGAADDSGLPNDRFFAVRPEGSVSTLKIQRTERGDSAVYLCASSRSDRASNTEAFFGQGTRLTVV.

The CDR3 coding sequence is TGTGCCAGCAGCAGACAGAAACACTACGAGCAGTACTTC. This encodes CASSRQKHYEQYF. The chain couples TRBV27 to TRBJ2-7, with a weak D call TRBD1 (5 bases). V was clipped by 6 bases and J by 3 bases, with 12 bases between them. The CDR3 sequence is 13 residues long. Germline CDR1 and CDR2: MNHEY and SMNVEV (reference sequence).

The V and J genes are TRBV19 and TRBJ2-5; 9 bases are a match to TRBD1. Losses at the gene ends were 5 bases for V and 5 bases for J; bases not matched to a gene: 9. Germline V gene lookup returns CDR1 LNHDA and CDR2 SQIVND (reference sequence). This CDR3 spans 15 amino acids. CDR3 nucleotides: TGTGCCAGTAGTGTTCGGGACAGGGCCGTGGAGACCCAGTACTTC. This translates into CASSVRDRAVETQYF.

The chain is built from TRBV9 and TRBJ1-1, with 8 bases that match TRBD1. Losses at the gene ends were 0 bases for V and 1 base for J; bases not matched to a gene: 8. The CDR3 is 17 amino acids. Germline CDR1 and CDR2: SGDLS and YYNGEE. CDR3 in amino acids: CASSVASAGQGNTEAFF. DNA of the CDR3: TGTGCCAGCAGCGTAGCTTCCGCCGGACAGGGGAACACTGAAGCTTTCTTT.

This clone showed up just once. The V gene is TRBV30, the J gene TRBJ1-1; possibly TRBD1 for D (6 bases). The ends were cut back, 5 bases at V and 5 bases at J, with 18 bases in the middle. CDR3 length equals 14 residues. Germline V CDR1 and CDR2: GTSNPN, SVGIG (reference sequence). Here the CDR3 reads CAWARGQLRTEAFF. CDR3 coding DNA: TGTGCCTGGGCCCGCGGACAGCTGAGGACTGAAGCTTTCTTT.

V is TRBV7-3 and J is TRBJ2-5; tentatively, D is TRBD1 (6 bases). V lost 1 base, J lost 4 bases, and 13 bases lay in between. The CDR3 contains 15 residues. From germline, CDR1 is SGHTA and CDR2 FQGTGA. CDR3 residues: CASSLNQGSGETQYF. The CDR3 nucleotides are TGTGCCAGCAGCTTAAACCAGGGGAGTGGAGAGACCCAGTACTTC. Full variable domain (outside the CDR3, taken from reference TRBV7-3 and TRBJ2-5): GAGVSQTPSNKVTEKGKYVELRCDPISGHTALYWYRQSLGQGPEFLIYFQGTGAADDSGLPNDRFFAVRPEGSVSTLKIQRTERGDSAVYLCASSLNQGSGETQYFGPGTRLLVL.

The chain combines TRBV11-2 with TRBJ2-2; the match to TRBD1 covers 7 bases. Trimming took 4 bases from V and 3 from J; bases not matched to a gene: 5. From germline, CDR1 is SGHAT and CDR2 FQNNGV. The CDR3 length is 15 residues. The CDR3 sequence is CASSSTGLDTGELFF. Written as DNA, the CDR3 is TGTGCCAGCAGCTCGACAGGGCTCGACACCGGGGAGCTGTTTTTT.

V usage is TRBV30 and J usage is TRBJ1-6; D not resolved. V gave up 2 bases and J gave up 7 bases, with 12 bases separating them. Germline V CDR1 and CDR2: GTSNPN, SVGIG (reference sequence). The CDR3 totals 14 residues. The CDR3 DNA follows: TGTGCCTGGAGTAAAGGGTCGGGAAATTCACCCCTCCACTTT. Translation gives CAWSKGSGNSPLHF.

The rearrangement links TRBV7-2 to TRBJ2-7, with TRBD1 identical over 9 bases. V gave up 3 bases and J gave up 0 bases; unmatched junction bases: 6. The CDR3 length is 16 residues. Germline values: CDR1 SGHTA, CDR2 FQGNSA. DNA for the CDR3: TGTGCCAGCAGCTTTACGGGGACAGGGACCTCCTACGAGCAGTACTTC. Its protein product is CASSFTGTGTSYEQYF.

This chain uses TRBV5-6 with TRBJ2-2; tentative D call: TRBD2 (5 bases). CDR1 is SGHDT, CDR2 YYEEEE, per germline. This CDR3 spans 16 amino acids. V lost 0 bases and J 3 bases, leaving 12 bases between the germline ends. Here the CDR3 DNA reads TGTGCCAGCAGCTTGGGCAGGCTAGCTTACACCGGGGAGCTGTTTTTT. This sequence encodes CASSLGRLAYTGELFF. Filled out from reference TRBV5-6 and TRBJ2-2, the complete variable domain reads DAGVTQSPTHLIKTRGQQVTLRCSPKSGHDTVSWYQQALGQGPQFIFQYYEEEERQRGNFPDRFSGHQFPNYSSELNVNALLLGDSALYLCASSLGRLAYTGELFFGEGSRLTVL.

The rearrangement joins TRBV29-1 to TRBJ1-1; D might be TRBD1 (6 bases). The CDR3 consists of 13 residues. Trimming took 5 bases from V and 4 from J, leaving 14 bases between them. From germline, CDR1 is SQVTM and CDR2 ANQGSEA. In DNA form, the CDR3 reads TGCAGCGTTTCAGTAGAAGGGGGCACTGAAGCTTTCTTT. This gives the protein CSVSVEGGTEAFF.

This clone was observed a few times. The rearrangement uses TRBV27 and TRBJ1-5; 8 bases are shared with TRBD1. V trimming: 5 bases; J trimming: 3 bases; junction bases outside the gene matches: 3. The germline CDR1 and CDR2 sequences are MNHEY and SMNVEV (reference sequence). The CDR3 spans 14 residues. CDR3 DNA sequence: TGTGCCAGCAGTGACAGGGGTGACAATCAGCCCCAGCATTTT. Encoded protein: CASSDRGDNQPQHF.

Comments on this clone: Distinct nucleotide sequences in the sample also encode this CDR3. The chain employs TRBV18 and TRBJ1-1, with 7 bases that match TRBD1. V gave up 2 bases and J gave up 1 base; unmatched junction bases: 4. This CDR3 spans 15 amino acids. The germline V gene has CDR1 KGHSH and CDR2 LQKENI. The CDR3 sequence: CASSPLGQTNTEAFF. The DNA for the CDR3 is TGTGCCAGCTCACCATTGGGACAGACGAACACTGAAGCTTTCTTT.

The J gene is TRBJ2-3, the V gene TRBV12-5; TRBD2 is a possible D gene (5 bases). CDR3 length: 19 residues. Germline-derived CDR1 and CDR2 are LGHNT and FRNRAP. V lost 6 bases and J 0 bases, leaving 25 bases between the germline ends. CDR3 bases: TGTGCTAGTGGAGACCGGCCTAAGGAGCGGCGCCCTAGCACAGATACGCAGTATTTT. Its translation is CASGDRPKERRPSTDTQYF.

The chain has TRBV25-1 and TRBJ1-2; 11 bases line up with TRBD1. The CDR3 contains 16 residues. Per the germline V gene, CDR1 is MGHDK and CDR2 is SYGVNS. V lost 3 bases and J lost 4; bases outside the gene matches: 7. CDR3 nucleotide sequence: TGTGCCAGCAGTGATAGGACAGGGGGCACCCTCTATGGCTACACCTTC. Its protein product is CASSDRTGGTLYGYTF.

The chain is built from TRBV5-8 and TRBJ1-2, with TRBD1 identical over 8 bases. The CDR3 is made up of 16 amino acids. The J segment lost 2 bases and the V segment lost 3 bases, leaving 9 bases of the junction unmatched. CDR1 SGHTS and CDR2 YDEGEE come from the germline V gene. This chain's CDR3 is CASSWTGSIWNYGYTF. Here the CDR3 DNA reads TGTGCCAGCAGCTGGACAGGGTCGATCTGGAACTATGGCTACACCTTC.

The chain combines TRBV20-1 with TRBJ1-1; 8 nucleotides line up with TRBD1. The CDR3 length is 11 residues. Germline V gene lookup returns CDR1 DFQATT and CDR2 SNEGSKA (reference sequence). V shed 3 bases, J shed 13 bases, and the junction held 7 bases outside the gene matches. CDR3 bases: TGCAGTGCTAGGATGGGACAGGAGGTTTTCTTT. Protein product: CSARMGQEVFF.

The chain is built from TRBV24-1 and TRBJ1-1, with 8 nucleotides matching TRBD1. J lost 6 bases, V lost 5 bases, and 10 bases had no gene match. From germline, CDR1 is KGHDR and CDR2 SFDVKD. CDR3 size: 15 residues. The CDR3 DNA follows: TGTGCCACCAGTGGTGGACAGGGCCCCCTCTCTGAAGCTTTCTTT. Protein product: CATSGGQGPLSEAFF.

This chain uses TRBV7-2 with TRBJ1-5, with D uncertain. Germline CDR1 reads SGHTA; CDR2 reads FQGNSA. Deletions cut 3 bases from V and 3 bases from J, with 9 bases between. This CDR3 has 14 amino acids. CDR3 loop: CASSLRGYNQPQHF. The CDR3 region has the DNA TGTGCCAGCAGCTTGCGGGGATACAATCAGCCCCAGCATTTT. Looking up the rest from reference TRBV7-2 and TRBJ1-5 gives the full variable domain: GAGVSQSPSNKVTEKGKDVELRCDPISGHTALYWYRQSLGQGLEFLIYFQGNSAPDKSGLPSDRFSAERTGGSVSTLTIQRTQQEDSAVYLCASSLRGYNQPQHFGDGTRLSIL.

The J gene is TRBJ1-1, the V gene TRBV6-1, with TRBD1 matching over 8 bases. This CDR3 region has 15 residues. Trimming at V came to 3 bases and at J to 0 bases, leaving 3 bases not matched to a gene. Germline-derived CDR1 and CDR2 are MNHNS and SASEGT. CDR3 residues: CASSERDRLNTEAFF. DNA of the CDR3: TGTGCCAGCAGTGAGCGGGACAGGTTGAACACTGAAGCTTTCTTT.

CDR3 region: CASSSRQGPNEKLFF. The CDR3 DNA is TGCGCCAGCAGCTCGAGACAGGGACCTAATGAAAAACTGTTTTTT. The chain carries TRBV5-1 and TRBJ1-4; 7 positions match TRBD1. Germline V gene lookup returns CDR1 SGHRS and CDR2 YFSETQ. With 3 bases clipped from V and 3 bases from J, the junction kept 5 bases outside the gene matches. CDR3 length: 15 residues.